These 22 T cell receptor beta chains share one sample of origin, sequenced in a study of breast tumors, draining lymph nodes, adjacent tissues. Each CDR3 protein gets one entry after TCRdb re-called the multiplex PCR reads with MiXCR. The table includes 180,000 or so distinct CDR3 sequences, 25% to 40% detected once. Axillary draining lymph nodes of breast cancer patients supplied the node samples. Sample: axillary lymph node tissue. These TCRs come from a female donor with breast cancer. Some clones in this sample may be carry-over from other donors' samples.

This clonotype was observed many times. V gene TRBV5-4 combines with J gene TRBJ1-4; tentative D call: TRBD1 (6 bases). The germline V and J ends were trimmed by 3 bases and 0 bases, with 9 bases remaining between them. The CDR3 runs to 15 residues. Germline V lookup: CDR1 SGHNT, CDR2 YYREEE (reference sequence). CDR3 bases: TGTGCCAGCAGCTGGAAGGGGGCAACTAATGAAAAACTGTTTTTT. Protein product: CASSWKGATNEKLFF.

This clonotype was recorded at least ten times. The chain couples TRBV6-1 to TRBJ2-1, with a weak D call TRBD2 (6 bases). The CDR3 is 14 residues long. V shed 2 bases and J shed 2 bases, with 7 bases lying between them. Germline V CDR1 and CDR2: MNHNS, SASEGT. CDR3 residues: CASSEREAYNEQFF. In DNA form, the CDR3 reads TGTGCCAGCAGTGAAAGGGAGGCCTACAATGAGCAGTTCTTC.

On this clonotype itself: Because it lacks the conserved phenylalanine or tryptophan at the end, this CDR3 is likely a read error. No DNA is shown, since the ends of the CDR3 on it are uncertain; the CDR3 is the one TCRdb lists. The V gene is TRBV11-2, the J gene TRBJ1-3. CDR1 is SGHAT, CDR2 FQNNGV, per germline. From its first to its last residue, the CDR3 has 13 amino acids. CDR3 residues: CASSSGSGNTIHS.

This clonotype was detected a few times. A single base separates this from a much larger clone, so it may be a read error. This chain links TRBV20-1 with TRBJ2-1; 10 bases match TRBD1. Per the germline V gene, CDR1 is DFQATT and CDR2 is SNEGSKA (reference sequence). This CDR3 has 14 residues. V dropped 2 bases and J dropped 9; count of bases not matched to a gene: 7. The chain's CDR3 is CSARSLTGGSEQFF. CDR3 sequence (DNA): TGCAGTGCTAGATCTTTGACAGGGGGCTCTGAGCAGTTCTTC.

There are many counts of this clonotype. This chain uses TRBV6-2 or TRBV6-3 with TRBJ1-4, with 8 nucleotides matching TRBD1. Per germline, CDR1 MNHEY and CDR2 SVGEGT. This CDR3 comprises 15 residues. The V and J ends lost 6 bases and 4 bases, in that order; junction bases with no gene match: 7. In DNA form, the CDR3 reads TGTGCCAGCAGCCCGGACAGGGCCATTAATGAAAAACTGTTTTTT. It translates to CASSPDRAINEKLFF.

This chain connects TRBV5-1 to TRBJ2-2; 7 bases line up with TRBD2. The CDR3 extends over 19 amino acids. Germline loops: CDR1 SGHRS, CDR2 YFSETQ. Trimming cost V 4 bases and J 6 bases; bases outside gene matches: 21. CDR3 loop: CASSPWRASGSIGSGELFF. DNA of the CDR3: TGCGCCAGCAGCCCCTGGAGGGCTAGCGGCAGTATTGGATCCGGGGAGCTGTTTTTT.

Of note for this clonotype: This may be a read error, as it is one base from a much larger clone. V gene TRBV6-5 combines with J gene TRBJ2-2; 9 positions agree with TRBD2. Germline V gene sequence: CDR1 MNHEY, CDR2 SVGAGI. CDR3 size: 16 residues. This chain's CDR3 is CGSRTGTSSGTGELFF. CDR3 nucleotide sequence: TGTGGCAGCAGAACCGGGACTAGCTCGGGCACCGGGGAGCTGTTTTTT.

This clonotype showed up many times. CDR3 residues: CASSRGGELFF. As DNA, the CDR3 is TGTGCCAGCAGTCGCGGGGGGGAGCTGTTTTTT. The V and J genes are TRBV2 and TRBJ2-2; perhaps TRBD2 as D (5 bases). The ends were cut back, 5 bases at V and 8 bases at J, with 6 bases in the middle. This CDR3 is 11 amino acids long. Germline values: CDR1 SNHLY, CDR2 FYNNEI.

The CDR3 nucleotides are TGCGCCAGCAGCCAAGATCTAGAACGATCCTTCGATACGCAGTATTTT. This codes for CASSQDLERSFDTQYF. V is TRBV4-3 and J is TRBJ2-3, with D uncertain. V lost 0 bases and J 6 bases, leaving 16 bases between the germline ends. The CDR3 spans 16 residues. The V gene's germline CDR1 is LGHNA and CDR2 YSLEER.

The rearrangement uses TRBV11-3 and TRBJ1-2; no reliable D call. Between the trimmed V and J ends, which lost 2 bases and 7 bases, there was a span of 14 bases. Germline loops: CDR1 SGHNT, CDR2 YENEEA. The CDR3 loop spans 14 amino acids. The CDR3, as DNA: TGTGCCAGCAGCTTACGGGGAGCTCGGGGTGGCTACACCTTC. The encoded protein is CASSLRGARGGYTF.

Concerning this clonotype itself: A read error may explain this, as a much larger clone is one base away. Since the CDR3 does not end with the conserved phenylalanine or tryptophan, this likely comes from a read error. The J gene is TRBJ2-7, the V gene TRBV9, with unresolved D. V dropped 2 bases and J dropped 0 bases, with 6 bases sitting between them. This CDR3 comprises 13 residues. Germline V gene data show CDR1 as SGDLS and CDR2 as YYNGEE. The CDR3 DNA follows: TGTGCCAGCAGCGTCGGCGACTCCTACGAGCAGTACTCC. It is translated as CASSVGDSYEQYS.

This clonotype was detected many times. The V call is TRBV4-2, the J call TRBJ2-1; tentative D call: TRBD2 (5 bases). CDR1 is LGHNA and CDR2 is YNFKEQ in the germline V gene. The CDR3 runs 13 residues. V lost 3 bases and J lost 10, with 13 bases in between. The CDR3 here is CASSQVLALEQFF. The CDR3 DNA sequence: TGTGCCAGCAGCCAGGTTCTAGCATTAGAGCAGTTCTTC.

This clonotype occurred many times. V is TRBV11-2 and J is TRBJ2-1, with D possibly matching TRBD2 (6 bases). Germline V lookup: CDR1 SGHAT, CDR2 FQNNGV. Trimming stripped 3 bases from V and 7 bases from J, with 13 bases between. The CDR3 is 14 amino acids. CDR3 amino acids: CASSFVTSLNEQFF. CDR3 DNA sequence: TGTGCCAGCAGCTTTGTGACTAGTTTAAATGAGCAGTTCTTC.

This clonotype turned up a few times. The CDR3 region has the DNA TGTGCCAGCAGCTCGTACAGGGAGTCCAATGAGCAGTTCTTC. This gives the protein CASSSYRESNEQFF. J is TRBJ2-1 and V is TRBV5-4; D may be TRBD1 (6 bases). Germline loops: CDR1 SGHNT, CDR2 YYREEE (reference sequence). Trimming removed 3 bases from V and 6 bases from J, with 13 bases in between. The CDR3 consists of 14 residues.

The chain combines TRBV29-1 with TRBJ1-2, with 11 bases fitting TRBD1. With V trimmed by 8 bases and J by 8 bases, 10 bases remained unmatched. The CDR3 runs 13 residues. Germline CDR1 reads SQVTM; CDR2 reads ANQGSEA. The CDR3 loop reads CSFGQGALNGYTF. In nucleotides, the CDR3 is TGCAGCTTTGGACAGGGGGCGTTGAACGGCTACACCTTC.

In its sample, this clonotype was seen many times. The chain links TRBV29-1 to TRBJ2-7; no clear D. CDR3 size: 13 residues. V was cut by 4 bases and J by 0 bases, with 10 bases left in between. Germline CDR1 and CDR2: SQVTM and ANQGSEA. This CDR3 reads CSVGASSSYEQYF. In nucleotides, the CDR3 is TGCAGCGTTGGGGCCAGTAGCTCCTACGAGCAGTACTTC.

Notes on this clonotype: A much larger clone lies a single base off, so this may be a read error. The rearrangement links TRBV6-5 to TRBJ1-5; D not certain. The CDR3 is 13 amino acids. V lost 4 bases and J 5 bases, leaving 9 bases between the germline ends. Germline CDR1 reads MNHEY; CDR2 reads SVGAGI. The CDR3 bases are TGTGCCAGCAGTTCCTCCCCGGATCAGCCCCAGCATTTT. Residues: CASSSSPDQPQHF.

This clonotype was found many times. This chain's CDR3 is CATSDRTDTDTQYF. The CDR3 DNA reads TGTGCCACCAGTGATAGGACCGACACAGATACGCAGTATTTT. This chain connects TRBV24-1 to TRBJ2-3; no clear D gene. V dropped 3 bases and J dropped 2 bases, with 8 bases sitting between them. The CDR3 length is 14 residues. Germline values: CDR1 KGHDR, CDR2 SFDVKD.

This clonotype was counted a single time. The chain employs TRBV28 and TRBJ1-1; D is uncertain. Germline lookup yields CDR1 MDHEN and CDR2 SYDVKM. This CDR3 spans 13 amino acids. The V end was cut by 3 bases, the J end by 2 bases, with 7 bases between. In DNA form, the CDR3 reads TGTGCCAGCAGTTTCTGGGTTAACACTGAAGCTTTCTTT. This encodes CASSFWVNTEAFF.

This clonotype was observed many times. The chain is built from TRBV11-1 and TRBJ2-5; D is perhaps TRBD1 or TRBD2 (5 bases each). Per germline, CDR1 SGHAT and CDR2 FQDESV (reference sequence). Trimming removed 4 bases from V and 5 bases from J, with 20 bases in between. The CDR3 loop spans 16 amino acids. The CDR3 sequence: CASSSPTGTPLETQYF. The CDR3 DNA reads as TGTGCCAGCAGCTCACCGACCGGGACCCCGTTGGAGACCCAGTACTTC.

With respect to this clonotype: Since a much larger clone is just one base distant, this may be a read error. The rearrangement links TRBV6-2 or TRBV6-3 to TRBJ1-5, with 9 bases fitting TRBD1. CDR1 is MNHEY, CDR2 SVGEGT, per germline. The CDR3 runs 16 residues. The CDR3 sequence is CASRYRGLHSNQLQHF. The CDR3 nucleotides are TGTGCCAGCAGATACAGGGGGCTCCATAGCAATCAGCTCCAGCATTTT.

Turning to this clonotype: A read error may explain this, as a much larger clone is one base away. V is TRBV24-1 and J is TRBJ2-1, with 9 bases that match TRBD2. CDR3 length: 15 residues. The junction had 6 bases not matched to a gene; V was cut back by 3 bases and J by 7 bases. CDR1 and CDR2 from the germline V gene are KGHDR and SFDVKD. The CDR3 region is CATSDLLAGINEQFF. CDR3 nucleotide sequence: TGTGCCACCAGTGATCTCCTAGCGGGGATTAATGAGCAGTTCTTC.